This T cell receptor beta chain was identified during a study of shared clonotypes between healthy human individuals. The CDR3 sequence is 17 residues long. CDR1 is SEHNR and CDR2 is FQNEAQ in the germline V gene (reference sequence). Trimming removed 3 bases from V and 7 bases from J; junction bases left unmatched: 8. Overall study results and limits: As a rule, naive subsets had a larger estimated richness than memory subsets.

Only a few counts were recorded for this clone. Its matching antigen is unknown. Method: immunoSEQ multiplex PCR; TCRdb's copy keeps in-frame clones and lacks some. The sample contains a few hundred thousand clones, less than 85% of which appear only once. From CD4+ cells came CD45RA+ naive and CD45RA-negative memory subsets. This chain links TRBV7-9 with TRBJ2-1, with TRBD2 matching over 14 bases. This receptor was taken from a man under 40 in good health. Sequencing was carried out using memory CD4+ T cells sorted from blood. Subset in this sample: CD45RA-negative fraction. CDR3 in amino acids: CASSFGTSGRNRNEQFF. CDR3 nucleotide sequence: TGTGCCAGCAGCTTCGGGACTAGCGGGAGAAACAGGAATGAGCAGTTCTTC. Full variable domain (outside the CDR3, taken from reference TRBV7-9 and TRBJ2-1): DTGVSQNPRHKITKRGQNVTFRCDPISEHNRLYWYRQTLGQGPEFLTYFQNEAQLEKSRLLSDRFSAERPKGSFSTLEIQRTEQGDSAMYLCASSFGTSGRNRNEQFFGPGTRLTVL.